A single sample is the source of the 19 T cell receptor beta chains below, sequenced in a study of T cells in localized non-small cell lung cancer. Clones were read by immunoSEQ multiplex PCR, and TCRdb kept only the in-frame ones, dropping some. The sample comprises 65,000 to 80,000 clones, about 81% of which are singletons, and 1.3% rests with the top ten. The source was peripheral blood, collected before any cancer treatment. The receptors derive from a female donor aged 60 or older with stage I lung adenocarcinoma.

This clone was seen more than once but under ten times. CDR3 coding DNA: TGTGCCATCAGTGAAAGCGAGACCCAGTACTTC. Translation gives CAISESETQYF. The chain links TRBV10-3 to TRBJ2-5; the D is unclear. CDR3 size: 11 residues. Trimming shortened V by 3 bases and J by 5 bases, and 4 bases separated the two germline ends. Per germline, CDR1 ENHRY and CDR2 SYGVKD.

The chain is built from TRBV7-3 and TRBJ2-5; no reliable D call. The CDR3 covers 13 residues. CDR1 is SGHTA and CDR2 is FQGTGA in the germline V gene. Trimming left V 5 bases short and J 3 bases short, with 10 bases between. The CDR3 nucleotides read TGTGCCAGCAGCGTTAGCCGGGAAGAGACCCAGTACTTC. It is translated as CASSVSREETQYF.

This chain connects TRBV9 to TRBJ1-1, with D maybe TRBD1 (6 bases). V dropped 4 bases and J dropped 3 bases, with 16 bases sitting between them. Germline lookup yields CDR1 SGDLS and CDR2 YYNGEE. CDR3 length: 15 amino acids. CDR3 protein: CASSPRGGRDTEAFF. DNA for the CDR3: TGTGCCAGCAGCCCCCGGGGGGGCCGTGACACTGAAGCTTTCTTT.

This clone has a handful of counts. The rearrangement links TRBV6-6 to TRBJ2-7; 10 bases are shared with TRBD2. Germline trimming cut 1 base from V and 4 bases from J; bases unmatched to any gene: 4. The germline V gene has CDR1 MNHNY and CDR2 SVGAGI (reference sequence). CDR3 length: 15 residues. In DNA form, the CDR3 reads TGTGCCAGCAGTTACTTAGCGGGGGGTGTGTACGAGCAGTACTTC. It encodes CASSYLAGGVYEQYF.

The rearrangement links TRBV7-9 to TRBJ2-1; 8 bases are a match to TRBD2. Germline lookup yields CDR1 SEHNR and CDR2 FQNEAQ (reference sequence). With V trimmed by 1 base and J by 2 bases, 10 bases remained unmatched. The CDR3 sequence is 18 residues long. The CDR3 spells CASSLGRLLRGAYNEQFF. CDR3 DNA: TGTGCCAGCAGCTTAGGTCGCCTTTTGCGGGGGGCCTACAATGAGCAGTTCTTC. The full variable domain, its missing parts supplied by reference TRBV7-9 and TRBJ2-1, is DTGVSQNPRHKITKRGQNVTFRCDPISEHNRLYWYRQTLGQGPEFLTYFQNEAQLEKSRLLSDRFSAERPKGSFSTLEIQRTEQGDSAMYLCASSLGRLLRGAYNEQFFGPGTRLTVL.

The chain uses TRBV5-8 and TRBJ2-6; no clear D gene. Trimming shortened V by 2 bases and J by 0 bases, and 9 bases separated the two germline ends. Germline CDR1 is SGHTS and CDR2 is YDEGEE. The CDR3 spans 16 residues. The CDR3 protein is CASSFWARSGANVLTF. The CDR3 DNA reads as TGTGCCAGCAGCTTCTGGGCACGCTCTGGGGCCAACGTCCTGACTTTC.

In its sample, this clone was seen a few times. V gene TRBV5-1 combines with J gene TRBJ2-5; TRBD1 aligns across 8 bases. The CDR3 covers 15 residues. V lost 1 base and J lost 2; bases outside the gene matches: 4. Per the germline V gene, CDR1 is SGHRS and CDR2 is YFSETQ. DNA of the CDR3: TGCGCCAGCAGCTTGAACACAGGGGGACAAGAGACCCAGTACTTC. Residues: CASSLNTGGQETQYF. The variable domain in full, with the rest retrieved from reference TRBV5-1 and TRBJ2-5, is KAGVTQTPRYLIKTRGQQVTLSCSPISGHRSVSWYQQTPGQGLQFLFEYFSETQRNKGNFPGRFSGRQFSNSRSEMNVSTLELGDSALYLCASSLNTGGQETQYFGPGTRLLVL.

This rearrangement joins TRBV19 to TRBJ1-1, with D uncertain. The CDR3 runs to 15 residues. Trimming removed 3 bases from V and 0 bases from J, with 11 bases in between. Germline V gives CDR1 LNHDA, CDR2 SQIVND (reference sequence). For the CDR3, the DNA is TGTGCCAGTAGTATGTCGTGGCTCCTGAACACTGAAGCTTTCTTT. It codes for CASSMSWLLNTEAFF.

CDR3 protein: CASSPQGNPPEKLFF. CDR3 DNA sequence: TGTGCCAGCTCACCACAGGGGAATCCCCCCGAAAAACTGTTTTTT. The V call is TRBV18, the J call TRBJ1-4, with a tentative D call TRBD1 (5 bases). V dropped 1 base and J dropped 8 bases, with 14 bases sitting between them. Germline loops: CDR1 KGHSH, CDR2 LQKENI. The CDR3 is made up of 15 amino acids.

The chain links TRBV6-5 to TRBJ2-7; the D gene is possibly TRBD2 (5 bases). The V and J ends lost 5 bases and 2 bases respectively, with 10 bases between them. The germline gives CDR1 MNHEY, CDR2 SVGAGI. This CDR3 contains 13 residues. CDR3: CASSEGLTYEQYF. The CDR3 region has the DNA TGTGCCAGCAGTGAAGGACTGACCTACGAGCAGTACTTC.

The genes are TRBV9 and TRBJ2-5; D is uncertain. The V end was cut by 0 bases, the J end by 0 bases, with 9 bases between. The CDR3 is 15 residues long. Germline lookup yields CDR1 SGDLS and CDR2 YYNGEE. CDR3 DNA sequence: TGTGCCAGCAGCGTAGCTACAGCATACCAAGAGACCCAGTACTTC. Its protein product is CASSVATAYQETQYF. The whole variable domain, remainder taken from reference TRBV9 and TRBJ2-5, is DSGVTQTPKHLITATGQRVTLRCSPRSGDLSVYWYQQSLDQGLQFLIQYYNGEERAKGNILERFSAQQFPDLHSELNLSSLELGDSALYFCASSVATAYQETQYFGPGTRLLVL.

The chain employs TRBV11-2 and TRBJ1-1; tentatively, D is TRBD1 (5 bases). The CDR3 is 13 amino acids. CDR1 and CDR2 from the germline V gene are SGHAT and FQNNGV. The germline V and J ends were trimmed by 3 bases and 1 base, with 6 bases remaining between them. The CDR3 coding sequence is TGTGCCAGCAGCTTTACAGGGAACACTGAAGCTTTCTTT. This gives the protein CASSFTGNTEAFF.

The chain joins TRBV19 to TRBJ2-2, with 9 bases aligning to TRBD2. CDR1 and CDR2 (germline): LNHDA, SQIVND (reference sequence). V trimming: 3 bases; J trimming: 1 base; junction bases outside the gene matches: 3. The CDR3 has 16 amino acids. CDR3 protein: CASSITSGRNTGELFF. The CDR3 DNA is TGTGCCAGTAGTATTACTAGCGGGCGGAACACCGGGGAGCTGTTTTTT.

The chain joins TRBV11-2 to TRBJ2-1; 7 positions match TRBD2. Germline lookup yields CDR1 SGHAT and CDR2 FQNNGV. CDR3 size: 15 residues. V dropped 5 bases and J dropped 1; count of bases not matched to a gene: 5. In DNA, the CDR3 is TGTGCCAGCAGCAATGGGCGGGGGTCCTACAATGAGCAGTTCTTC. Translating it yields CASSNGRGSYNEQFF.

The chain has TRBV4-1 and TRBJ2-7; D may correspond to TRBD1 or TRBD2 (6 bases each). Germline loops: CDR1 MGHRA, CDR2 YSYEKL. The CDR3 is 15 amino acids. Trimming removed 1 base from V and 5 bases from J, with 15 bases in between. CDR3 coding DNA: TGCGCCAGCAGCCAAGGGGGGGCGGGTGAGGACGAGCAGTACTTC. Its translation is CASSQGGAGEDEQYF.

The chain employs TRBV6-4 and TRBJ2-7, with 9 bases identical to TRBD1. CDR3 length: 13 amino acids. V lost 11 bases, J lost 3 bases, and 8 bases stayed unmatched. Germline V gene lookup returns CDR1 MRHNA and CDR2 SNTAGT. The CDR3 bases are TGTGCCGGGACCGGGACAGGGCTCTACGAGCAGTACTTC. As protein: CAGTGTGLYEQYF.

The genes are TRBV19 and TRBJ1-2, with 7 bases aligning to TRBD1. The J segment lost 4 bases and the V segment lost 0 bases, leaving 5 bases of the junction unmatched. Germline V gives CDR1 LNHDA, CDR2 SQIVND (reference sequence). The CDR3 length is 15 residues. The CDR3 coding sequence is TGTGCCAGTAGTATAGAGCACAGGGGTGTCTATGGCTACACCTTC. It specifies CASSIEHRGVYGYTF.

J is TRBJ2-3 and V is TRBV10-1, with TRBD2 identical over 8 bases. The CDR3 runs to 15 residues. The germline CDR1 and CDR2 sequences are WNHNN and SYGVQD (reference sequence). The V and J ends lost 8 bases and 0 bases, in that order; junction bases with no gene match: 7. CDR3 protein: CASRKAGGSTDTQYF. CDR3 nucleotide sequence: TGCGCCAGCCGCAAGGCGGGAGGCAGCACAGATACGCAGTATTTT.

This rearrangement joins TRBV6-5 to TRBJ1-1, with TRBD1 as a possible D gene (5 bases). Trimming removed 0 bases at V and 0 bases at J, with 8 bases between. The germline CDR1 and CDR2 sequences are MNHEY and SVGAGI. The CDR3 is 15 amino acids. CDR3 sequence: CASSYSGAVNTEAFF. DNA for the CDR3: TGTGCCAGCAGTTACTCTGGGGCAGTGAACACTGAAGCTTTCTTT.